These 32 T cell receptor beta chains share one sample of origin, sequenced in a study of T cell responses to AZD1222 COVID-19 vaccine. The table came from immunoSEQ multiplex PCR; TCRdb's copy has only in-frame clones and leaves some out. The sample shows about 88,000 clones, roughly 94% of them seen only once. Sequenced material: peripheral blood, taken on day 0 of AZD1222 vaccination. All receptors derive from an adult in good health.

V and J are TRBV24-1 and TRBJ2-1; D perhaps matches TRBD2 (6 bases). Germline CDR1 reads KGHDR; CDR2 reads SFDVKD. Trimming pared 3 bases from V and 6 bases from J, leaving 11 bases between. This CDR3 is built from 14 residues. The CDR3 sequence: CATSDDGTLNEQFF. As DNA, the CDR3 is TGTGCCACCAGTGATGACGGGACTCTCAATGAGCAGTTCTTC.

As DNA, the CDR3 is TGTGCCAGCAGCTTAACGTCCTGGGACAGGGAGCAGTACTTC. Its translation is CASSLTSWDREQYF. The chain uses TRBV13 and TRBJ2-7, with 8 bases lining up with TRBD1. There are 14 residues in the CDR3. The V gene's germline CDR1 is PRHDT and CDR2 FYEKMQ (reference sequence). The V and J ends lost 2 bases and 7 bases, in that order; junction bases with no gene match: 7.

This clone was detected once. The chain uses TRBV5-1 and TRBJ2-1; D not certain. CDR3 length: 16 residues. Looked up from germline, CDR1 is SGHRS and CDR2 is YFSETQ. V was clipped by 4 bases and J by 0 bases, with 14 bases between them. CDR3 sequence (DNA): TGCGCCAGCAGCCCGCAGGAGTCACGCTCCTACAATGAGCAGTTCTTC. This codes for CASSPQESRSYNEQFF.

The rearrangement uses TRBV7-8 and TRBJ2-7, with D perhaps TRBD1 (7 bases). Deletions cut 5 bases from V and 0 bases from J, with 23 bases between. This CDR3 spans 18 amino acids. In germline, CDR1 is SGHVS, CDR2 FQNEAQ. CDR3 nucleotides: TGTGCCAGCAGCCCAGAGGGAGGCGGGACAGTACGCTCCTACGAGCAGTACTTC. Translation gives CASSPEGGGTVRSYEQYF. Variable domain in full (rest from reference TRBV7-8 and TRBJ2-7): GAGVSQSPRYKVAKRGQDVALRCDPISGHVSLFWYQQALGQGPEFLTYFQNEAQLDKSGLPSDRFFAERPEGSVSTLKIQRTQQEDSAVYLCASSPEGGGTVRSYEQYFGPGTRLTVT.

The chain combines TRBV19 with TRBJ2-2, with 7 bases identical to TRBD2. The V and J ends lost 5 bases and 6 bases, in that order; junction bases with no gene match: 3. The CDR3 is 13 residues long. Looked up from germline, CDR1 is LNHDA and CDR2 is SQIVND (reference sequence). The CDR3 sequence: CASSPGGSGELFF. For the CDR3, the DNA is TGTGCCAGTAGTCCCGGGGGGTCCGGGGAGCTGTTTTTT.

The gene calls are TRBV6-5 and TRBJ2-2; D is ambiguous. CDR3 length: 15 residues. Between the trimmed V and J ends, which lost 7 bases and 7 bases, there was a span of 19 bases. Germline V CDR1 and CDR2: MNHEY, SVGAGI. CDR3 sequence (DNA): TGTGCCAGCACATCCGTCGTCGGAAGGGACGGGGAGCTGTTTTTT. Translated: CASTSVVGRDGELFF.

This clone appeared once. The chain carries TRBV5-1 and TRBJ2-3; TRBD2 matches at 8 bases. The junction had 4 bases not matched to a gene; V was cut back by 1 base and J by 3 bases. CDR3 length equals 15 residues. Germline V CDR1 and CDR2: SGHRS, YFSETQ. CDR3 nucleotides: TGCGCCAGCAGCTTGAGCCCTAGCGGGACAGATACGCAGTATTTT. This gives the protein CASSLSPSGTDTQYF.

V gene TRBV7-6 combines with J gene TRBJ1-2; TRBD1 aligns across 8 bases. With V trimmed by 5 bases and J by 8 bases, 13 bases remained unmatched. The CDR3 loop spans 15 amino acids. The germline gives CDR1 SGHVS, CDR2 FNYEAQ. The DNA of the CDR3 is TGTGCCAGCAGCCCAGACAGGGGCGGAATGAGGGGCTACACCTTC. Protein: CASSPDRGGMRGYTF.

V gene TRBV9 combines with J gene TRBJ2-5; no reliable D call. V lost 3 bases and J lost 5, with 17 bases in between. Germline CDR1 SGDLS, CDR2 YYNGEE. The CDR3 has 15 amino acids. CDR3 in DNA: TGTGCCAGCAGCGGCGGCGAGGCGGTCCAGGAGACCCAGTACTTC. Translating it yields CASSGGEAVQETQYF.

The chain uses TRBV18 and TRBJ2-5, with 10 bases lining up with TRBD2. The V segment lost 3 bases and the J segment 6 bases; nucleotides outside the gene matches: 10. Per germline, CDR1 KGHSH and CDR2 LQKENI. CDR3 length equals 16 residues. The CDR3 reads CASSPLLSSGRKTQYF. The CDR3 region has the DNA TGTGCCAGCTCACCCCTATTAAGTAGCGGGAGGAAGACCCAGTACTTC.

This clone has just a few counts. This chain joins TRBV5-1 and TRBJ2-5; 11 bases fit TRBD1. Per the germline V gene, CDR1 is SGHRS and CDR2 is YFSETQ. The ends lost 5 bases at V and 0 bases at J; junction bases unmatched: 6. The length of the CDR3 is 16 residues. This CDR3 is CASSPGTGGYQETQYF. In DNA form, the CDR3 reads TGCGCCAGCAGTCCTGGGACAGGGGGTTACCAAGAGACCCAGTACTTC. Full variable domain (outside the CDR3, taken from reference TRBV5-1 and TRBJ2-5): KAGVTQTPRYLIKTRGQQVTLSCSPISGHRSVSWYQQTPGQGLQFLFEYFSETQRNKGNFPGRFSGRQFSNSRSEMNVSTLELGDSALYLCASSPGTGGYQETQYFGPGTRLLVL.

This clone occurred a few times. This sequence joins TRBV19 and TRBJ1-2, with D possibly matching TRBD1 (5 bases). Trimming removed 7 bases at V and 7 bases at J, with 13 bases between. CDR1 is LNHDA and CDR2 is SQIVND in the germline V gene (reference sequence). The CDR3 consists of 12 residues. The CDR3 sequence is CASTSGFSGYTF. CDR3 DNA sequence: TGTGCCAGTACCTCAGGGTTCTCTGGCTACACCTTC.

The rearrangement links TRBV15 to TRBJ1-3, with unresolved D. The germline gives CDR1 LNHNV, CDR2 YYDKDF (reference sequence). CDR3 length: 16 amino acids. V lost 0 bases to trimming and J lost 0 bases, with 9 bases between them. The CDR3 loop is CATSRDLGVSGNTIYF. The CDR3 DNA is TGTGCCACCAGCAGAGATCTGGGCGTCTCTGGAAACACCATATATTTT. Full variable domain (outside the CDR3, taken from reference TRBV15 and TRBJ1-3): DAMVIQNPRYQVTQFGKPVTLSCSQTLNHNVMYWYQQKSSQAPKLLFHYYDKDFNNEADTPDNFQSRRPNTSFCFLDIRSPGLGDTAMYLCATSRDLGVSGNTIYFGEGSWLTVV.

The chain couples TRBV7-2 to TRBJ2-3, with D unclear. The CDR3 sequence is 11 residues long. CDR1 is SGHTA and CDR2 is FQGNSA in the germline V gene. The germline V and J ends were trimmed by 2 bases and 5 bases, with 2 bases remaining between them. In DNA, the CDR3 is TGTGCCAGCAGCTTAAGAGATACGCAGTATTTT. It specifies CASSLRDTQYF.

V and J are TRBV27 and TRBJ1-5; D unresolved. In germline, CDR1 is MNHEY, CDR2 SMNVEV (reference sequence). There are 15 residues in the CDR3. Trimming took off 6 bases at V and 4 bases at J, with 16 bases between the two ends. This CDR3 is CASRPNGLINQPQHF. The CDR3 DNA reads as TGTGCCAGCAGGCCTAACGGGTTAATAAATCAGCCCCAGCATTTT.

The chain joins TRBV12-3 or TRBV12-4 to TRBJ1-1, with no clear D. The V and J ends lost 1 base and 7 bases respectively, with 4 bases between them. The CDR3 runs 11 residues. The CDR3 spells CASSLVDEAFF. The DNA for the CDR3 is TGTGCCAGCAGTTTAGTGGATGAAGCTTTCTTT.

A single count supports this clone. V is TRBV29-1 and J is TRBJ1-4; TRBD1 matches at 10 bases. This CDR3 spans 12 amino acids. Germline V gene lookup returns CDR1 SQVTM and CDR2 ANQGSEA. V lost 6 bases and J lost 8; bases outside the gene matches: 3. The CDR3 coding sequence is TGCAGCGTCCGGGACAGGGGCGAAAAACTGTTTTTT. It is translated as CSVRDRGEKLFF.

The CDR3 DNA follows: TGTGCCAGCAGTAGGGAGTTATCCTACAATGAGCAGTTCTTC. Translation gives CASSRELSYNEQFF. The chain joins TRBV6-2 or TRBV6-3 to TRBJ2-1; D is possibly TRBD2 (5 bases). The CDR3 runs 14 residues. CDR1 MNHEY and CDR2 SVGEGT come from the germline V gene. The germline V and J ends were trimmed by 5 bases and 1 base, with 9 bases remaining between them.

The chain is built from TRBV6-5 and TRBJ2-1; perhaps TRBD1 as D (5 bases). V was cut by 6 bases and J by 8 bases, with 14 bases left in between. Germline V gene lookup returns CDR1 MNHEY and CDR2 SVGAGI. The CDR3 sequence is 13 residues long. The CDR3 loop reads CASRDPVGDEQFF. As DNA, the CDR3 is TGTGCCAGCAGGGACCCCGTAGGGGATGAGCAGTTCTTC.

V and J are TRBV18 and TRBJ1-2; 7 bases line up with TRBD1. Germline V lookup: CDR1 KGHSH, CDR2 LQKENI. CDR3 length equals 16 residues. V lost 3 bases to trimming and J lost 4 bases; unmatched junction nucleotides: 11. CDR3 sequence reads: CASSPYGTRQGYGYTF. CDR3 nucleotide sequence: TGTGCCAGCTCACCCTATGGGACAAGACAGGGCTATGGCTACACCTTC.

The chain recombines TRBV7-9 with TRBJ2-7, with D unresolved. This CDR3 has 11 amino acids. The germline V gene has CDR1 SEHNR and CDR2 FQNEAQ (reference sequence). The germline V and J ends were trimmed by 1 base and 6 bases, with 4 bases remaining between them. The DNA for the CDR3 is TGTGCCAGCAGCTTAGGCCTCGAGCAGTACTTC. This translates into CASSLGLEQYF.

The gene calls are TRBV30 and TRBJ2-3, with TRBD2 matching over 13 bases. The CDR3 is made up of 17 amino acids. J was trimmed by 0 bases and V by 4 bases; bases with no gene match: 7. Germline-derived CDR1 and CDR2 are GTSNPN and SVGIG (reference sequence). In DNA, the CDR3 is TGTGCCTGGAACAGTAAGGGACTAGCGGGGAGCACAGATACGCAGTATTTT. It translates to CAWNSKGLAGSTDTQYF.

This clone was counted a single time. V is TRBV6-2 or TRBV6-3 and J is TRBJ2-7, with D tentatively TRBD2 (5 bases). V lost 5 bases and J lost 5, with 10 bases in between. The CDR3 is 12 amino acids. Germline V CDR1 and CDR2: MNHEY, SVGEGT. The CDR3 here is CASSARVHEQYF. The CDR3 DNA sequence: TGTGCCAGCAGTGCGAGGGTCCACGAGCAGTACTTC.

CDR3 in amino acids: CASSQGQGNTIYF. DNA for the CDR3: TGTGCCAGCAGCCAGGGACAGGGAAACACCATATATTTT. V usage is TRBV7-3 and J usage is TRBJ1-3; 7 bases fit TRBD1. The CDR3 covers 13 residues. CDR1 and CDR2 from the germline V gene are SGHTA and FQGTGA. Losses at the gene ends were 5 bases for V and 4 bases for J; bases not matched to a gene: 2.

V gene TRBV6-2 or TRBV6-3 combines with J gene TRBJ2-1; TRBD1 aligns across 7 bases. From germline, CDR1 is MNHEY and CDR2 SVGEGT. The V segment lost 2 bases and the J segment 1 base; nucleotides outside the gene matches: 8. This CDR3 has 17 residues. The CDR3 here is CASSYIYRGRSYNEQFF. CDR3 DNA: TGTGCCAGCAGTTACATCTACAGGGGCCGTTCCTACAATGAGCAGTTCTTC.

The V call is TRBV19, the J call TRBJ1-4; D not resolved. This CDR3 has 17 residues. Trimming removed 7 bases at V and 7 bases at J, with 25 bases between. CDR1 is LNHDA, CDR2 SQIVND, per germline (reference sequence). The CDR3 loop reads CASTSIVDSFGGEKLFF. CDR3 coding DNA: TGTGCCAGTACTAGTATAGTGGACTCCTTTGGCGGTGAAAAACTGTTTTTT.

The gene calls are TRBV27 and TRBJ2-7; a possible D gene is TRBD2 (5 bases). V was trimmed by 6 bases and J by 3 bases, leaving 18 bases between them. The germline gives CDR1 MNHEY, CDR2 SMNVEV (reference sequence). The CDR3 spans 15 residues. DNA of the CDR3: TGTGCCAGCAGCACAATCAGCGGCCCCCGCTACGAGCAGTACTTC. Translating gives CASSTISGPRYEQYF.

The chain couples TRBV19 to TRBJ2-1; TRBD2 matches at 11 bases. Trimming at V came to 5 bases and at J to 8 bases, leaving 11 bases not matched to a gene. The germline CDR1 and CDR2 sequences are LNHDA and SQIVND (reference sequence). The CDR3 extends over 16 amino acids. The CDR3 DNA sequence: TGTGCCAGTAGTCCAGATTTAGCGGGAGGGCCGGATGAGCAGTTCTTC. Its protein product is CASSPDLAGGPDEQFF.

The rearrangement joins TRBV24-1 to TRBJ2-5; 7 positions agree with TRBD1. The germline gives CDR1 KGHDR, CDR2 SFDVKD. The length of the CDR3 is 14 residues. V was clipped by 3 bases and J by 5 bases; unmatched bases: 5. The CDR3 coding sequence is TGTGCCACCAGTGATGCCCGGACAGGTGAGACCCAGTACTTC. Its translation: CATSDARTGETQYF.

The genes are TRBV27 and TRBJ2-7; 11 bases match TRBD2. From germline, CDR1 is MNHEY and CDR2 SMNVEV (reference sequence). The CDR3 sequence is 15 residues long. The junction had 11 bases not matched to a gene; V was cut back by 5 bases and J by 8 bases. In DNA form, the CDR3 reads TGTGCCAGCAGTGACGGGACTAGCGGATCGGTCCAGCAGTACTTC. Translation: CASSDGTSGSVQQYF.

This clone was seen just once. The chain couples TRBV27 to TRBJ2-7, with a possible D match to TRBD2 (5 bases). CDR3 length: 14 residues. Per germline, CDR1 MNHEY and CDR2 SMNVEV (reference sequence). V was shortened by 2 bases and J by 5 bases, with 13 bases between the two germline ends. The CDR3 DNA sequence: TGTGCCAGCAGTTTAGGCGGGCGCCTCAACGAGCAGTACTTC. As protein: CASSLGGRLNEQYF.

The chain has TRBV12-3 or TRBV12-4 and TRBJ2-2; D is undetermined. V lost 5 bases and J 5 bases, leaving 9 bases between the germline ends. The CDR3 covers 13 residues. CDR3 in DNA: TGTGCCAGCAGTCGAGATCGGACCGGGGAGCTGTTTTTT. It yields the protein CASSRDRTGELFF.